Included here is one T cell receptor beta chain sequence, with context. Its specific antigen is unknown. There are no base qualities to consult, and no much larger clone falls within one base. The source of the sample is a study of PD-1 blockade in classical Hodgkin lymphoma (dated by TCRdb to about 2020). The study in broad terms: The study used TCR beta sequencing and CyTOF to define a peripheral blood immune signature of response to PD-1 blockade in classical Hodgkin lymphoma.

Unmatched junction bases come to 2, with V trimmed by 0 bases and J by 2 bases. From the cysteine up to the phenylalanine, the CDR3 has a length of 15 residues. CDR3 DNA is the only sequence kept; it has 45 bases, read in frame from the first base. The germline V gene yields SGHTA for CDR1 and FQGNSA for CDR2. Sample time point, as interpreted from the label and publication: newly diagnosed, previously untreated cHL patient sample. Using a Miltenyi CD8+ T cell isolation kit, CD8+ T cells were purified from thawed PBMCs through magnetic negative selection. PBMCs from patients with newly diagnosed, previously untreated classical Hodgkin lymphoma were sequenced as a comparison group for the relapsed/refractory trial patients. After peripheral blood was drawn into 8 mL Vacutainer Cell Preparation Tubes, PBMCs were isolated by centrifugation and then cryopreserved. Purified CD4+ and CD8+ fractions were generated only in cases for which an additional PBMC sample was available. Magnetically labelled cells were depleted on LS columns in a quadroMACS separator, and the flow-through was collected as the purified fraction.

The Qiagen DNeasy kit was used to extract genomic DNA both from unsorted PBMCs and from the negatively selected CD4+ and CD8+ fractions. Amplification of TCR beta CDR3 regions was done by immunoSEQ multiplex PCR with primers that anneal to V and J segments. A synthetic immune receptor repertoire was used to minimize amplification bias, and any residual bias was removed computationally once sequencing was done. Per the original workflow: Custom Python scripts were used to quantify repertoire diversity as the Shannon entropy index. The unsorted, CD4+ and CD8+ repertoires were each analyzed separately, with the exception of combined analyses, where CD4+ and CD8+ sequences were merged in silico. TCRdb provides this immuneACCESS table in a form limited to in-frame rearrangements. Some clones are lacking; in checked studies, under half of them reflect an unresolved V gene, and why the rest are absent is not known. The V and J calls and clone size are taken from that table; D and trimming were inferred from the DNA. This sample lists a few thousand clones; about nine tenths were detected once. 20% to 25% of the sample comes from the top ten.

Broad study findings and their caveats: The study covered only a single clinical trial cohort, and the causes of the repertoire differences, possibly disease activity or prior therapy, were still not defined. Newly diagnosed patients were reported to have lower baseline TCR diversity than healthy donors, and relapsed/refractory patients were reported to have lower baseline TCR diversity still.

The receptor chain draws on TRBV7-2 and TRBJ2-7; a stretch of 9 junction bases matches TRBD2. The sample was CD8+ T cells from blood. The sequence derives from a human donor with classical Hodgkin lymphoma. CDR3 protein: CASSLASGSPYEQYF. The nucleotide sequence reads TGTGCCAGCAGCTTAGCTAGCGGGAGCCCCTACGAGCAGTACTTC.